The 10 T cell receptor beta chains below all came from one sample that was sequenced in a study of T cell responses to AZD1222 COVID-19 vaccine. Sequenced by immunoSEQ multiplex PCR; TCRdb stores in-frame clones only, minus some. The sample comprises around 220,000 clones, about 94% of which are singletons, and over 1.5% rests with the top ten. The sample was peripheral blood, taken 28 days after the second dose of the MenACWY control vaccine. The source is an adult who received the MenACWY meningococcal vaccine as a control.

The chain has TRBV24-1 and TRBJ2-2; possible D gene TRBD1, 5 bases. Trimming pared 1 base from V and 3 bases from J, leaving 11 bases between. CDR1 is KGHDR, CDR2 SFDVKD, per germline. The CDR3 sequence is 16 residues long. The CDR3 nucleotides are TGTGCCACCAGTGATTTTGGGGCCCGGGACACCGGGGAGCTGTTTTTT. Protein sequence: CATSDFGARDTGELFF.

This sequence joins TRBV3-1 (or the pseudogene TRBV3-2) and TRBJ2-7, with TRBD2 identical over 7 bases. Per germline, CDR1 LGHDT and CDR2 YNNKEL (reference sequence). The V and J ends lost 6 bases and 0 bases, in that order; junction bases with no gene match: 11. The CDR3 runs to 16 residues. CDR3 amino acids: CASSPPPAGSSYEQYF. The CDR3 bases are TGTGCCAGCAGTCCTCCCCCAGCGGGGAGCTCCTACGAGCAGTACTTC.

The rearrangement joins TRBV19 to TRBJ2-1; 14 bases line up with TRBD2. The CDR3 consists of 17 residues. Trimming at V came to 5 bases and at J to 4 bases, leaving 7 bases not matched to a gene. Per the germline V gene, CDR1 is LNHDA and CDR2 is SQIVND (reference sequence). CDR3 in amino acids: CASSLRLAGGIYNEQFF. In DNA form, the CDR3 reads TGTGCCAGTAGTCTCAGACTAGCGGGGGGGATATACAATGAGCAGTTCTTC.

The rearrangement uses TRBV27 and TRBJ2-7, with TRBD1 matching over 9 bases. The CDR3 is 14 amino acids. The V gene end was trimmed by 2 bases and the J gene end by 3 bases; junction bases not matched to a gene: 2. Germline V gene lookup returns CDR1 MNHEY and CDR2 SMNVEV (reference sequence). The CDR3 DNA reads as TGTGCCAGCAGTTTAACAGGGGGCCACTACGAGCAGTACTTC. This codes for CASSLTGGHYEQYF.

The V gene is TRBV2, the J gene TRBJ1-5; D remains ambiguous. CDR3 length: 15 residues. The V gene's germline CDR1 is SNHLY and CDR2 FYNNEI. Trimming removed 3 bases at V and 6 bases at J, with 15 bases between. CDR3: CASSDSSRVAQPQHF. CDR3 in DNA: TGTGCCAGCAGTGATAGTTCTAGGGTTGCTCAGCCCCAGCATTTT.

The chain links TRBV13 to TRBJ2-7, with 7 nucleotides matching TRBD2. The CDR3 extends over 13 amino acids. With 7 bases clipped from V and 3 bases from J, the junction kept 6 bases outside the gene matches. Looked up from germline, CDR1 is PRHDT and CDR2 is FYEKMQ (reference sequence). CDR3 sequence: CASKAAGDYEQYF. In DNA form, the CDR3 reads TGTGCCAGCAAGGCGGCGGGAGACTACGAGCAGTACTTC.

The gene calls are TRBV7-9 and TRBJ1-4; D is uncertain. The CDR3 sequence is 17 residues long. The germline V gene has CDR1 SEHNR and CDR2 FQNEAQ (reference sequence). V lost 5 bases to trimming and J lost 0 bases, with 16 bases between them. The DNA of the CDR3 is TGTGCCAGCAGCCGCGGAGGCAGCAATCCAACTAATGAAAAACTGTTTTTT. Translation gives CASSRGGSNPTNEKLFF.

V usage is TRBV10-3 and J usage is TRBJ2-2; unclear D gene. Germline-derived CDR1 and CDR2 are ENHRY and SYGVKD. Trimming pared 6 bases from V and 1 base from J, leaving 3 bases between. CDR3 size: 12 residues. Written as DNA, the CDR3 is TGTGCCATCAGAGAGAACACCGGGGAGCTGTTTTTT. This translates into CAIRENTGELFF.

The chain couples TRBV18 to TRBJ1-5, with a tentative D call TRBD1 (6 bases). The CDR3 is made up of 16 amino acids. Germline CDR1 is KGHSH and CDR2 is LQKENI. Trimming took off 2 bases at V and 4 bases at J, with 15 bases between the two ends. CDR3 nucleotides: TGTGCCAGCTCACCAGAAAGGGGGGCATTAAATCAGCCCCAGCATTTT. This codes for CASSPERGALNQPQHF. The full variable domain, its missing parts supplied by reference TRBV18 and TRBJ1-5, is NAGVMQNPRHLVRRRGQEARLRCSPMKGHSHVYWYRQLPEEGLKFMVYLQKENIIDESGMPKERFSAEFPKEGPSILRIQQVVRGDSAAYFCASSPERGALNQPQHFGDGTRLSIL.

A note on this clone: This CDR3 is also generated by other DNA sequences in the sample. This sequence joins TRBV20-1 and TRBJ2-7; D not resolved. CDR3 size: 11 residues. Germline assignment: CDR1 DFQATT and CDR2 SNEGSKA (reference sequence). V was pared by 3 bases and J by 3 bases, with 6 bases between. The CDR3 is CSARGSYEQYF. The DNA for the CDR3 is TGCAGTGCTAGGGGCAGCTACGAGCAGTACTTC.